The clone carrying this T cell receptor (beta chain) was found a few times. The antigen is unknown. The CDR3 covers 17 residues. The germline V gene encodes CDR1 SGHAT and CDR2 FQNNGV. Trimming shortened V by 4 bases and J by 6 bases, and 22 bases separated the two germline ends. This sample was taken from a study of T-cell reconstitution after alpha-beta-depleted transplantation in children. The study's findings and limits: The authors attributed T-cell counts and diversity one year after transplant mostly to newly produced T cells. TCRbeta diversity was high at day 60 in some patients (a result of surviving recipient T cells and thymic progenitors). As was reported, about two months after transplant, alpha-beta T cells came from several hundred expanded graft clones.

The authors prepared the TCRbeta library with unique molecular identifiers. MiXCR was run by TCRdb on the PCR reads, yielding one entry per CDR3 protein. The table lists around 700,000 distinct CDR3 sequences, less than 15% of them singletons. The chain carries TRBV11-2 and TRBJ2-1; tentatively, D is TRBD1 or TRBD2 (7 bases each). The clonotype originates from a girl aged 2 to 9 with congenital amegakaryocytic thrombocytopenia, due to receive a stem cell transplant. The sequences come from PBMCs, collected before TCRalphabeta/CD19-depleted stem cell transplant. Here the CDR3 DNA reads TGTGCCAGCAGCTCCCGGGACAGTCGGGAGGTGTTCAATGAGCAGTTCTTC. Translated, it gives CASSSRDSREVFNEQFF.